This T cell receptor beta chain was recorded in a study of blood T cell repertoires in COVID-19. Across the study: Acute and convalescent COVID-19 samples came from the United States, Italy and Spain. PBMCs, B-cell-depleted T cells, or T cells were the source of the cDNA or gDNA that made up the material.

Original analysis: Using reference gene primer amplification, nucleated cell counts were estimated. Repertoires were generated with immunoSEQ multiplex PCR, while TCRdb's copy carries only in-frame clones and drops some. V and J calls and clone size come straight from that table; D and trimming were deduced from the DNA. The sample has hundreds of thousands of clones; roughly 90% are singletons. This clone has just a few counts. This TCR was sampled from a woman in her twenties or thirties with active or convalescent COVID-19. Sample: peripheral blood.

The CDR3 spells CASNRDRGYDEQFF. The CDR3 bases are TGTGCCAGCAACCGGGACAGGGGGTACGATGAGCAGTTCTTC. This chain connects TRBV6-5 to TRBJ2-1, with 11 bases matching TRBD1. Trimming at V came to 7 bases and at J to 8 bases, leaving 7 bases not matched to a gene. The germline V gene has CDR1 MNHEY and CDR2 SVGAGI. The CDR3 has 14 amino acids.